These T cell receptor beta chains were read from a single sample in a study of metastatic and nonmetastatic thyroid tumors. TCRdb called clones again from the PCR reads with MiXCR. The sample has about 32,000 clones, about 19% seen once. The sample was blood. The receptor set was obtained from a female donor with papillary thyroid cancer or a benign thyroid nodule (not recorded which). Some clones in this sample may be carry-over from other donors' samples. Each CDR3 is given with its conserved first and last residue. A D gene is named only where the DNA matches it firmly. Clone size appears in some rows only: once, few, many, or a class for an expanded clone.

many	TRBV24-1	TRBJ2-6	TRBD1	CATPTGNAGANVLTF	TGTGCCACCCCGACAGGGAACGCTGGGGCCAACGTCCTGACTTTC
few	TRBV7-7	TRBJ2-5	NA	CASSLGPASHETQYF	TGTGCTAGCAGCTTAGGTCCGGCTAGTCACGAGACCCAGTACTTC
few	TRBV12-3/TRBV12-4	TRBJ2-2	TRBD2	CASCGRASTGELFF	TGTGCCAGCTGCGGGAGAGCGAGCACCGGGGAGCTGTTTTTT
NA	TRBV28	TRBJ2-7	NA	CASSPPAGQSYEQYF	TGTGCCAGCTCACCACCGGCAGGACAATCCTACGAGCAGTACTTC
many	TRBV5-4	TRBJ2-1	NA	CASSLSSDHNEQFF	TGTGCCAGCAGCCTATCTAGCGACCACAATGAGCAGTTCTTC
NA	TRBV6-1	TRBJ2-7	NA	CASSREGRRSSYEQYF	TGTGCCAGCAGCCGAGAGGGACGGAGAAGCTCCTACGAGCAGTACTTC
many	TRBV6-1	TRBJ2-3	NA	CASSHTGSTDTQYF	TGTGCCAGCAGCCATACAGGGAGCACAGATACGCAGTATTTT
few	TRBV10-1	TRBJ1-4	NA	CAGSVTGTNEKLFF	TGCGCCGGCAGCGTGACAGGCACTAATGAAAAACTGTTTTTT
few	TRBV6-1	TRBJ1-2	TRBD1	CASSEPVRGRSHYGYTF	TGTGCCAGCAGTGAACCCGTCAGGGGGCGCTCCCACTATGGCTACACCTTC
few	TRBV10-3	TRBJ2-5	NA	CAISGSTPQETQYF	TGTGCCATCAGTGGATCGACACCTCAAGAGACCCAGTACTTC
many	TRBV11-2	TRBJ2-1	NA	CASSLDEWIEQFF	TGTGCCAGCAGCTTAGATGAATGGATTGAGCAGTTCTTC
NA	TRBV12-3/TRBV12-4	TRBJ2-2	TRBD2	CASSGRIAGGPMSGELFF	TGTGCCAGCAGCGGGAGAATAGCGGGGGGGCCTATGTCCGGGGAGCTGTTTTTT
many	TRBV12-5	TRBJ2-7	TRBD2	CASGLALAGRPYEQYF	TGTGCTAGTGGCCTGGCGCTAGCGGGTCGTCCCTACGAGCAGTACTTC
medium-sized	TRBV20-1	TRBJ2-1	NA	CSANKGTNSYNEQFF	TGCAGTGCTAACAAGGGGACCAACTCCTACAATGAGCAGTTCTTC
NA	TRBV20-1	TRBJ2-7	NA	CSAIRGDYYEQYF	TGCAGTGCTATTCGGGGAGATTACTACGAGCAGTACTTC
many	TRBV3-1	TRBJ1-6	TRBD1	CASSRGQGPSPLHF	TGTGCCAGCAGCCGGGGACAGGGACCCTCACCCCTCCACTTT
NA	TRBV6-1	TRBJ1-6	NA	CASSRTGRSYNSPLHF	TGTGCCAGCAGTCGAACAGGGCGCTCCTATAATTCACCCCTCCACTTT
few	TRBV5-5	TRBJ2-2	NA	CASSLGCANTGELFF	TGTGCCAGCAGCTTAGGCTGTGCGAACACCGGGGAGCTGTTTTTT
NA	TRBV12-3/TRBV12-4	TRBJ1-6	NA	CASSPGGGSYNSPLHF	TGTGCCAGCAGTCCCGGGGGCGGGAGCTATAATTCACCCCTCCACTTT
many	TRBV12-3/TRBV12-4	TRBJ1-1	TRBD1	CASSPGGLNTEAFF	TGTGCCAGCAGCCCAGGGGGCTTGAACACTGAAGCTTTCTTT
NA	TRBV27	TRBJ1-2	TRBD1	CASSFLTGGSYGYTF	TGTGCCAGCAGTTTCCTGACAGGGGGCTCGTATGGCTACACCTTC
NA	TRBV24-1	TRBJ2-1	TRBD2	CATSGLAGDRSYNEQFF	TGTGCCACCAGTGGGTTAGCGGGAGACAGGTCCTACAATGAGCAGTTCTTC
NA	TRBV4-3	TRBJ2-2	NA	CASSQGRAGGGELFF	TGCGCCAGCAGCCAGGGGCGGGCTGGCGGCGGGGAGCTGTTTTTT
many	TRBV5-1	TRBJ1-2	NA	CASSLMQGDYGYTF	TGCGCCAGCAGCTTGATGCAGGGTGACTATGGCTACACCTTC
many	TRBV30	TRBJ1-2	TRBD1	CAWSRQGINYGYTF	TGTGCCTGGAGCCGACAGGGGATAAACTATGGCTACACCTTC
many	TRBV9	TRBJ1-2	NA	CASSVARGVNYGYTF	TGTGCCAGCAGCGTAGCTAGGGGGGTGAACTATGGCTACACCTTC
many	TRBV11-2	TRBJ2-7	NA	CASTLSEGPYEQYF	TGTGCCAGCACCCTCAGTGAGGGCCCCTACGAGCAGTACTTC
many	TRBV2	TRBJ2-2	TRBD2	CASSEQTSGRAWTGELFF	TGTGCCAGCAGTGAACAGACTAGCGGGAGGGCCTGGACCGGGGAGCTGTTTTTT
many	TRBV27	TRBJ1-4	NA	CASSFGTGEEKLFF	TGTGCCAGCAGTTTCGGGACGGGAGAAGAAAAACTGTTTTTT
NA	TRBV5-1	TRBJ2-7	NA	CASSRALGRDEQYF	TGCGCCAGCAGCCGCGCCCTAGGGCGGGACGAGCAGTACTTC
many	TRBV6-2/TRBV6-3	TRBJ2-3	TRBD2	CATILAGGDTQYF	TGTGCCACCATTCTAGCGGGAGGGGATACGCAGTATTTT
many	TRBV28	TRBJ1-2	TRBD1	CASTVGGVGGTRGPTNYGYTF	TGTGCCAGCACCGTGGGGGGGGTGGGCGGAACAAGGGGGCCAACCAACTATGGCTACACCTTC
many	TRBV28	TRBJ2-1	TRBD1	CASHPYSGQGYNEQFF	TGTGCCAGCCACCCATACTCGGGACAGGGCTACAATGAGCAGTTCTTC
few	TRBV27	TRBJ2-3	NA	CASSLTRDTDTQYF	TGTGCCAGCAGTTTAACGCGGGACACAGATACGCAGTATTTT
few	TRBV12-3/TRBV12-4	TRBJ2-7	TRBD1	CASRTRDRSWEQYF	TGTGCCAGCAGAACCCGGGACAGGTCATGGGAGCAGTACTTC
medium-sized	TRBV6-1	TRBJ1-2	NA	CASSPQGRSNYGYTF	TGTGCCAGCAGTCCTCAAGGGAGGTCTAACTATGGCTACACCTTC
NA	TRBV4-2	TRBJ1-2	NA	CASSHNPTGAGSGYTF	TGTGCCAGCAGCCATAACCCGACAGGCGCAGGGTCTGGCTACACCTTC
many	TRBV2	TRBJ1-5	NA	CASSEAGTQPQHF	TGTGCCAGCAGTGAAGCAGGGACCCAACCCCAGCATTTT
many	TRBV3-1	TRBJ1-5	NA	CASSQSYFGNQPQHF	TGTGCCAGCAGCCAGTCGTATTTCGGCAATCAGCCCCAGCATTTT
NA	TRBV30	TRBJ2-7	NA	CAWSGSYEQYF	TGTGCCTGGAGCGGGTCCTACGAGCAGTACTTC